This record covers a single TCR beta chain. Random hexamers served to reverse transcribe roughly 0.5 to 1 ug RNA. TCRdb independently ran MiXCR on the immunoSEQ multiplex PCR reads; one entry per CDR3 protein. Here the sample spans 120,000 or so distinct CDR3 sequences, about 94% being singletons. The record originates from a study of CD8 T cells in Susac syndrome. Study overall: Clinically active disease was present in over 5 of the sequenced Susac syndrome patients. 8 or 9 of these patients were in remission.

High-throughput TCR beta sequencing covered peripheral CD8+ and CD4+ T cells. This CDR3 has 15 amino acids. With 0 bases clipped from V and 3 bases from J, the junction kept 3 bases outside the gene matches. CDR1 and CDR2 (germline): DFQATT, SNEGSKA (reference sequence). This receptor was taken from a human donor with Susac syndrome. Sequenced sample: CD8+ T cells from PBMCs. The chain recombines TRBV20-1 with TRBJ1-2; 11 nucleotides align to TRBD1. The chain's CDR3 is CSARDLGQGDYGYTF. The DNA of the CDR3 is TGCAGTGCTAGAGATCTGGGACAGGGGGACTATGGCTACACCTTC.